The 18 T cell receptor beta chains below all came from one sample that was sequenced in a study of blood T cell repertoires in COVID-19. Method: immunoSEQ multiplex PCR; TCRdb's copy keeps in-frame clones and lacks some. The sample records roughly 240,000 clones, about 87% being singletons. Sequencing used PBMCs or T cells enriched from blood (not recorded which). These receptors all come from a woman in her thirties or forties with acute COVID-19.

V and J are TRBV7-2 and TRBJ2-3, with TRBD2 identical over 7 bases. The V segment lost 1 base and the J segment 3 bases; nucleotides outside the gene matches: 7. CDR3 length: 16 residues. Germline-derived CDR1 and CDR2 are SGHTA and FQGNSA. The CDR3 is CASSLDGRGDTDTQYF. The CDR3 DNA is TGTGCCAGCAGCTTAGATGGGAGGGGCGATACAGATACGCAGTATTTT.

This rearrangement joins TRBV7-2 to TRBJ1-2, with D uncertain. This CDR3 comprises 13 residues. V lost 5 bases and J lost 6, with 13 bases in between. In germline, CDR1 is SGHTA, CDR2 FQGNSA. CDR3 sequence: CASSVRLLDGYTF. The DNA of the CDR3 is TGTGCCAGCAGCGTGAGGTTGCTGGATGGCTACACCTTC.

The rearrangement uses TRBV11-2 and TRBJ1-1, with D maybe TRBD1 (5 bases). Trimming took off 1 base at V and 4 bases at J, with 13 bases between the two ends. Germline CDR1 reads SGHAT; CDR2 reads FQNNGV. CDR3 size: 15 residues. Here the CDR3 reads CASSLGAGPATEAFF. The CDR3 coding sequence is TGTGCCAGCAGCTTAGGAGCAGGGCCGGCCACTGAAGCTTTCTTT.

The CDR3 sequence: CASSFGGSSYEQYV. CDR3 nucleotide sequence: TGTGCCAGCAGCTTTGGAGGGAGCTCCTACGAGCAGTACGTC. The chain has TRBV5-4 and TRBJ2-7, with D possibly matching TRBD2 (6 bases). The germline gives CDR1 SGHNT, CDR2 YYREEE (reference sequence). This CDR3 has 14 amino acids. V was pared by 2 bases and J by 0 bases, with 9 bases between.

This chain uses TRBV25-1 with TRBJ1-2; possible D gene TRBD1, 6 bases. Looked up from germline, CDR1 is MGHDK and CDR2 is SYGVNS. V was shortened by 4 bases and J by 4 bases, with 13 bases between the two germline ends. CDR3 length equals 14 residues. CDR3 sequence: CASSAKQGSYGYTF. CDR3 nucleotides: TGTGCCAGCAGTGCAAAACAGGGTTCCTATGGCTACACCTTC.

The J gene is TRBJ1-1, the V gene TRBV9; 11 nucleotides match TRBD1. The germline gives CDR1 SGDLS, CDR2 YYNGEE. The CDR3 covers 16 residues. Unmatched junction bases numbered 7, after V lost 2 bases and J lost 4 bases. CDR3 sequence reads: CASSVGTGGKSTEAFF. The DNA of the CDR3 is TGTGCCAGCAGCGTGGGGACAGGGGGAAAAAGCACTGAAGCTTTCTTT. Using reference TRBV9 and TRBJ1-1 for the parts outside the CDR3, the full variable domain is DSGVTQTPKHLITATGQRVTLRCSPRSGDLSVYWYQQSLDQGLQFLIQYYNGEERAKGNILERFSAQQFPDLHSELNLSSLELGDSALYFCASSVGTGGKSTEAFFGQGTRLTVV.

V gene TRBV6-2 or TRBV6-3 combines with J gene TRBJ2-5; D is unresolved. V was clipped by 5 bases and J by 5 bases, with 15 bases between them. In germline, CDR1 is MNHEY, CDR2 SVGEGT. CDR3 length: 14 amino acids. CDR3 DNA: TGTGCCAGCAGTCTCCCATCCAGTTCGGAGACCCAGTACTTC. Protein product: CASSLPSSSETQYF.

This clone was detected a few times. The chain uses TRBV5-1 and TRBJ2-7, with 8 nucleotides matching TRBD1. Germline V lookup: CDR1 SGHRS, CDR2 YFSETQ. This CDR3 spans 17 amino acids. V shed 0 bases, J shed 4 bases, and the junction held 12 bases outside the gene matches. The CDR3 DNA is TGCGCCAGCAGCTTGGCCTACTTGACAGGGGATAGTTACGAGCAGTACTTC. Translating gives CASSLAYLTGDSYEQYF.

The genes are TRBV19 and TRBJ1-1; D perhaps matches TRBD1 (6 bases). The CDR3 is made up of 13 amino acids. Per the germline V gene, CDR1 is LNHDA and CDR2 is SQIVND (reference sequence). The V gene lost 4 bases and the J gene lost 8 bases, with 14 bases spanning the gap. CDR3: CASSNQGIAEAFF. CDR3 nucleotide sequence: TGTGCCAGTAGTAATCAGGGGATTGCCGAAGCTTTCTTT.

The J gene is TRBJ1-3, the V gene TRBV5-5, with D possibly matching TRBD1 (6 bases). CDR3 length: 14 residues. CDR1 SGHKS and CDR2 YYEKEE come from the germline V gene (reference sequence). The V end lost 7 bases, the J end lost 8 bases, and 19 bases lay between the germline ends. DNA for the CDR3: TGTGCCAGCTCCTCCGAACAGGGCCGGGACACCATATATTTT. Amino acids: CASSSEQGRDTIYF. Together with reference TRBV5-5 and TRBJ1-3, the CDR3 gives the full variable domain: DAGVTQSPTHLIKTRGQQVTLRCSPISGHKSVSWYQQVLGQGPQFIFQYYEKEERGRGNFPDRFSARQFPNYSSELNVNALLLGDSALYLCASSSEQGRDTIYFGEGSWLTVV.

This chain uses TRBV7-9 with TRBJ1-6; 8 bases align to TRBD1. From germline, CDR1 is SEHNR and CDR2 FQNEAQ (reference sequence). Trimming at V came to 0 bases and at J to 8 bases, leaving 9 bases not matched to a gene. The CDR3 runs to 17 residues. The CDR3 DNA reads as TGTGCCAGCAGCTTAGCTAGTTTCCGGGACAGGTATTCACCCCTCCACTTT. It yields the protein CASSLASFRDRYSPLHF.

The chain carries TRBV7-9 and TRBJ2-7, with TRBD2 identical over 7 bases. Germline loops: CDR1 SEHNR, CDR2 FQNEAQ (reference sequence). The CDR3 covers 16 residues. Trimming removed 1 base from V and 5 bases from J; junction bases left unmatched: 11. This chain's CDR3 is CASSLGFGGGPHEQYV. CDR3 bases: TGTGCCAGCAGCTTAGGCTTCGGGGGAGGGCCGCACGAGCAGTACGTC.

V is TRBV12-5 and J is TRBJ1-2; a possible D gene is TRBD1 (5 bases). Germline V lookup: CDR1 LGHNT, CDR2 FRNRAP. Between the trimmed V and J ends, which lost 1 base and 8 bases, there was a span of 5 bases. This CDR3 contains 11 residues. This chain's CDR3 is CASGLGQGYTF. The CDR3 region has the DNA TGTGCTAGTGGTTTGGGACAGGGCTACACCTTC.

The chain carries TRBV5-1 and TRBJ2-2, with D possibly matching TRBD2 (5 bases). V was cut by 3 bases and J by 8 bases, with 20 bases left in between. This CDR3 has 16 residues. CDR1 is SGHRS and CDR2 is YFSETQ in the germline V gene. For the CDR3, the DNA is TGCGCCAGCAGCTCGACCAGGTGGACGCAGCGGGGGGAGCTGTTTTTT. Residues: CASSSTRWTQRGELFF.

The chain joins TRBV7-8 to TRBJ1-5, with 8 bases lining up with TRBD1. The CDR3 totals 19 residues. The J segment lost 1 base and the V segment lost 4 bases, leaving 15 bases of the junction unmatched. CDR1 is SGHVS and CDR2 is FQNEAQ in the germline V gene. CDR3 sequence (DNA): TGTGCCAGCAGCTCCGACAGGGGAATACTGACCAACAGCAATCAGCCCCAGCATTTT. Protein product: CASSSDRGILTNSNQPQHF.

The chain is built from TRBV4-1 and TRBJ1-1; D unresolved. The CDR3 spans 13 residues. Trimming stripped 4 bases from V and 8 bases from J, with 14 bases between. In germline, CDR1 is MGHRA, CDR2 YSYEKL. The CDR3 coding sequence is TGCGCCAGCAGCCTTTCGGGTGTTGCAGAAGCTTTCTTT. Its translation: CASSLSGVAEAFF.

The rearrangement links TRBV10-2 to TRBJ2-7, with 11 nucleotides matching TRBD1. CDR3 length equals 15 residues. Per the germline V gene, CDR1 is WSHSY and CDR2 is SAAADI. The junction had 9 bases not matched to a gene; V was cut back by 6 bases and J by 5 bases. CDR3: CASRSGTGGSHEQYV. CDR3 in DNA: TGCGCCAGCAGATCCGGGACAGGGGGTTCCCACGAGCAGTACGTC.

V usage is TRBV24-1 and J usage is TRBJ1-4; 7 nucleotides align to TRBD1. The germline CDR1 and CDR2 sequences are KGHDR and SFDVKD. V trimming: 5 bases; J trimming: 5 bases; junction bases outside the gene matches: 4. CDR3 size: 14 residues. This CDR3 is CATSARGRNEKLFF. The CDR3 bases are TGTGCCACCAGTGCGAGGGGGCGGAATGAAAAACTGTTTTTT.